The 20 T cell receptor beta chains below all came from one sample that was sequenced in a study of shared T cell receptors in the human thymus. Clones were read by immunoSEQ multiplex PCR, and TCRdb kept only the in-frame ones, dropping some. The sample carries 640,000 or so clones, more than 70% recorded once. The same sample was also studied in work on human thymus T cells.

The sequenced material came from thymocytes. The receptors were gathered from a boy under three years old with a congenital heart defect.

This chain joins TRBV28 and TRBJ2-1; the match to TRBD2 covers 10 bases. V gave up 5 bases and J gave up 9 bases; unmatched junction bases: 7. Looked up from germline, CDR1 is MDHEN and CDR2 is SYDVKM. This CDR3 region has 14 residues. The DNA of the CDR3 is TGTGCCAGCAGTATGAGCGGGGGGGCCTGTGAGCAGTTCTTC. Protein: CASSMSGGACEQFF. Full variable domain (missing parts from reference TRBV28 and TRBJ2-1): DVKVTQSSRYLVKRTGEKVFLECVQDMDHENMFWYRQDPGLGLRLIYFSYDVKMKEKGDIPEGYSVSREKKERFSLILESASTNQTSMYLCASSMSGGACEQFFGPGTRLTVL.

This chain uses TRBV20-1 with TRBJ1-4; no clear D. The CDR3 runs 11 residues. Germline CDR1 DFQATT, CDR2 SNEGSKA (reference sequence). Trimming cost V 6 bases and J 0 bases, with 2 bases left between them. The CDR3 region is CSATTNEKLFF. DNA of the CDR3: TGCAGTGCCACAACTAATGAAAAACTGTTTTTT.

The sample holds a few counts of this clone. The rearrangement links TRBV5-4 to TRBJ1-1; weak D call: TRBD1 (5 bases). V lost 4 bases and J 1 base, leaving 17 bases between the germline ends. CDR1 and CDR2 (germline): SGHNT, YYREEE (reference sequence). This CDR3 is built from 16 residues. The CDR3 here is CASSPTKLDTNTEAFF. The CDR3 bases are TGTGCCAGCAGCCCAACGAAGCTGGACACGAACACTGAAGCTTTCTTT.

The rearrangement joins TRBV28 to TRBJ2-7, with 9 bases lining up with TRBD1. The CDR3 sequence is 14 residues long. Per germline, CDR1 MDHEN and CDR2 SYDVKM. The V and J ends lost 3 bases and 7 bases, in that order; junction bases with no gene match: 7. The CDR3 bases are TGTGCCAGCAGTTTCTGGACAGGGGAGTTAGAGCAGTACTTC. Amino acids: CASSFWTGELEQYF.

The chain links TRBV5-1 to TRBJ1-2; no firm D call. Germline V gene lookup returns CDR1 SGHRS and CDR2 YFSETQ. Trimming shortened V by 0 bases and J by 5 bases, and 8 bases separated the two germline ends. CDR3 length equals 13 residues. This chain's CDR3 is CASSLARSYGYTF. Here the CDR3 DNA reads TGCGCCAGCAGCTTGGCCCGGAGTTATGGCTACACCTTC. The full variable domain, in which reference TRBV5-1 and TRBJ1-2 provide the parts outside the CDR3, is KAGVTQTPRYLIKTRGQQVTLSCSPISGHRSVSWYQQTPGQGLQFLFEYFSETQRNKGNFPGRFSGRQFSNSRSEMNVSTLELGDSALYLCASSLARSYGYTFGSGTRLTVV.

The rearrangement links TRBV4-3 to TRBJ1-5; weak D call: TRBD1 (5 bases). CDR3 size: 19 residues. Deletions cut 0 bases from V and 1 base from J, with 19 bases between. Germline V gives CDR1 LGHNA, CDR2 YSLEER. The CDR3 coding sequence is TGCGCCAGCAGCCAAGAACTGCCCACGGGGGGGGTGAGCAATCAGCCCCAGCATTTT. Translation gives CASSQELPTGGVSNQPQHF.

This clone has more than one count but fewer than ten. This chain joins TRBV19 and TRBJ1-1; D is possibly TRBD1 (6 bases). Between the trimmed V and J ends, which lost 4 bases and 4 bases, there was a span of 13 bases. Germline V CDR1 and CDR2: LNHDA, SQIVND (reference sequence). The CDR3 covers 14 residues. As DNA, the CDR3 is TGTGCCAGTAGTACCGCGACAGGTATCACTGAAGCTTTCTTT. Translating it yields CASSTATGITEAFF.

This chain connects TRBV5-6 to TRBJ1-5; possible D gene TRBD1, 6 bases. Germline V gives CDR1 SGHDT, CDR2 YYEEEE. The CDR3 totals 13 residues. Trimming shortened V by 0 bases and J by 6 bases, and 7 bases separated the two germline ends. The CDR3 loop reads CASSLVGAQPQHF. In nucleotides, the CDR3 is TGTGCCAGCAGCTTGGTGGGGGCTCAGCCCCAGCATTTT. The full variable domain, with the rest looked up from reference TRBV5-6 and TRBJ1-5, is DAGVTQSPTHLIKTRGQQVTLRCSPKSGHDTVSWYQQALGQGPQFIFQYYEEEERQRGNFPDRFSGHQFPNYSSELNVNALLLGDSALYLCASSLVGAQPQHFGDGTRLSIL.

This clone was picked up a small number of times. The chain employs TRBV5-4 and TRBJ2-7, with D uncertain. Trimming took off 8 bases at V and 4 bases at J, with 4 bases between the two ends. Germline CDR1 is SGHNT and CDR2 is YYREEE (reference sequence). This CDR3 is built from 9 residues. DNA of the CDR3: TGTGCCAGGAGATACGAGCAGTACTTC. Translation gives CARRYEQYF. Full variable domain (rest looked up from reference TRBV5-4 and TRBJ2-7): ETGVTQSPTHLIKTRGQQVTLRCSSQSGHNTVSWYQQALGQGPQFIFQYYREEENGRGNFPPRFSGLQFPNYSSELNVNALELDDSALYLCARRYEQYFGPGTRLTVT.

As DNA, the CDR3 is TGTGCCAGCAGCGTAGGCGGCGCGGTGAACAATGAGCAGTTCTTC. This encodes CASSVGGAVNNEQFF. V gene TRBV9 combines with J gene TRBJ2-1, with D unclear. Germline V gene lookup returns CDR1 SGDLS and CDR2 YYNGEE. This CDR3 is built from 15 residues. Trimming pared 0 bases from V and 5 bases from J, leaving 12 bases between.

The V and J genes are TRBV28 and TRBJ1-6, with D unresolved. V shed 10 bases and J shed 5 bases, with 12 bases lying between them. Germline V gene lookup returns CDR1 MDHEN and CDR2 SYDVKM. The CDR3 is 13 amino acids. The DNA of the CDR3 is TGTGCCACTACGTCCGGGGATAATTCACCCCTCCACTTT. This codes for CATTSGDNSPLHF.

This clone has more than one count but fewer than ten. The chain joins TRBV27 to TRBJ2-1; TRBD1 matches at 8 bases. Trimming removed 6 bases from V and 6 bases from J; junction bases left unmatched: 19. Germline V gene lookup returns CDR1 MNHEY and CDR2 SMNVEV (reference sequence). This CDR3 spans 18 amino acids. The CDR3, as DNA: TGTGCCAGCAGCCCAAAGGAGAGGACAGGGTGGGTGTCCAATGAGCAGTTCTTC. Protein sequence: CASSPKERTGWVSNEQFF.

This clone has only one observation. The chain combines TRBV27 with TRBJ2-3, with TRBD1 identical over 8 bases. CDR3 length: 16 amino acids. CDR1 MNHEY and CDR2 SMNVEV come from the germline V gene (reference sequence). Germline trimming cut 3 bases from V and 5 bases from J; bases unmatched to any gene: 10. CDR3 nucleotide sequence: TGTGCCAGCAGTTTTCCGGACAGGGAAGGGAAAGATACGCAGTATTTT. This codes for CASSFPDREGKDTQYF.

The rearrangement joins TRBV7-8 to TRBJ1-2; 9 bases map to TRBD1. CDR1 and CDR2 (germline): SGHVS, FQNEAQ. Trimming removed 4 bases from V and 3 bases from J; junction bases left unmatched: 15. The CDR3 is 18 amino acids. The CDR3 coding sequence is TGTGCCAGCAGCTCAAGGCGGGACAGGGCGTTTCTGGACTATGGCTACACCTTC. It encodes CASSSRRDRAFLDYGYTF. Together with reference TRBV7-8 and TRBJ1-2, the CDR3 gives the full variable domain: GAGVSQSPRYKVAKRGQDVALRCDPISGHVSLFWYQQALGQGPEFLTYFQNEAQLDKSGLPSDRFFAERPEGSVSTLKIQRTQQEDSAVYLCASSSRRDRAFLDYGYTFGSGTRLTVV.

This clone occurred a few times. The CDR3: CASSRGTGRDTQYF. The CDR3 region has the DNA TGTGCCAGTAGCCGAGGGACAGGTAGGGATACGCAGTATTTT. This chain links TRBV19 with TRBJ2-3; 8 bases align to TRBD1. CDR1 is LNHDA, CDR2 SQIVND, per germline (reference sequence). The J segment lost 6 bases and the V segment lost 6 bases, leaving 8 bases of the junction unmatched. The length of the CDR3 is 14 residues.

The chain uses TRBV27 and TRBJ1-6; 9 bases agree with TRBD1. This CDR3 is 15 amino acids long. Germline assignment: CDR1 MNHEY and CDR2 SMNVEV (reference sequence). Trimming took 7 bases from V and 6 from J; bases not matched to a gene: 7. This CDR3 reads CASNSGTGSNSPLHF. CDR3 nucleotide sequence: TGTGCCAGCAACTCCGGGACAGGGTCTAATTCACCCCTCCACTTT.

The V and J genes are TRBV18 and TRBJ1-3; possibly TRBD1 for D (5 bases). The CDR3 length is 16 residues. Germline CDR1 reads KGHSH; CDR2 reads LQKENI. Trimming cost V 0 bases and J 2 bases, with 11 bases left between them. The CDR3 DNA reads as TGTGCCAGCTCACCACCGGTATCAGGGCCTGGAAACACCATATATTTT. This sequence encodes CASSPPVSGPGNTIYF. Filled out from reference TRBV18 and TRBJ1-3, the complete variable domain reads NAGVMQNPRHLVRRRGQEARLRCSPMKGHSHVYWYRQLPEEGLKFMVYLQKENIIDESGMPKERFSAEFPKEGPSILRIQQVVRGDSAAYFCASSPPVSGPGNTIYFGEGSWLTVV.

This chain connects TRBV6-5 to TRBJ1-5; 7 bases align to TRBD1. This CDR3 has 15 amino acids. Germline CDR1 MNHEY, CDR2 SVGAGI. Losses at the gene ends were 2 bases for V and 10 bases for J; bases not matched to a gene: 11. CDR3 loop: CASSYRAGTVSPQHF. The CDR3 DNA follows: TGTGCCAGCAGTTACCGCGCCGGGACAGTCTCTCCCCAGCATTTT.

This sequence joins TRBV28 and TRBJ1-4, with 9 bases aligning to TRBD1. The CDR3 spans 17 residues. Germline CDR1 and CDR2: MDHEN and SYDVKM. V shed 6 bases and J 3 bases; nucleotides not matched to a gene: 11. The CDR3, as DNA: TGTGCCAGCAGATACCGGGACAGGGCGTTTTCTAATGAAAAACTGTTTTTT. Amino acid sequence: CASRYRDRAFSNEKLFF.

The chain joins TRBV6-8 to TRBJ1-1; TRBD1 might be the D (5 bases). Trimming cost V 2 bases and J 1 base, with 14 bases left between them. CDR1 is MNHGY, CDR2 SAAAGT, per germline. The CDR3 sequence is 16 residues long. CDR3 sequence reads: CASSYMAGNKNTEAFF. DNA for the CDR3: TGTGCCAGCAGTTACATGGCAGGGAATAAGAACACTGAAGCTTTCTTT.